This T cell receptor (beta chain) was sequenced in a study of beta chain features in type 1 diabetes. A CD45RO/CCR7/CD25/CD127/CD95/CD27 panel sorted naive, central memory, regulatory and stem cell-like memory CD4+ cells. Remarks on this clone: Its antigen is not identified.

Reverse transcription of all isolated RNA meant that expressed TCRB transcripts were sequenced. Sequencing used immunoSEQ multiplex PCR; TCRdb keeps in-frame clones, though not all of them. The table has fewer than 500,000 clones, 14% seen once. CDR1 GTSNPN and CDR2 SVGIG come from the germline V gene (reference sequence). V was shortened by 1 base and J by 8 bases, with 14 bases between the two germline ends. The CDR3 has 13 residues. Study-wide findings and caveats: HLA influence on TCRB rearrangement stayed unresolved here. Within patients, naive, central memory and Treg TCRB repertoires seemed more similar than within healthy donors. Across all four CD4+ subsets, people with type 1 diabetes showed modestly shorter TCRB CDR3s.

The sequencing input was naive CD4+ T cells from blood. This clonotype was sampled from a man aged 30-40 years in good health. The rearrangement links TRBV30 to TRBJ1-2; D is undetermined. CDR3 sequence reads: CAWSGPSHRGYTF. The CDR3 nucleotides read TGTGCCTGGAGTGGGCCTTCTCACCGGGGCTACACCTTC. Using reference TRBV30 and TRBJ1-2 for the parts outside the CDR3, the full variable domain is SQTIHQWPATLVQPVGSPLSLECTVEGTSNPNLYWYRQAAGRGLQLLFYSVGIGQISSEVPQNLSASRPQDRQFILSSKKLLLSDSGFYLCAWSGPSHRGYTFGSGTRLTVV.